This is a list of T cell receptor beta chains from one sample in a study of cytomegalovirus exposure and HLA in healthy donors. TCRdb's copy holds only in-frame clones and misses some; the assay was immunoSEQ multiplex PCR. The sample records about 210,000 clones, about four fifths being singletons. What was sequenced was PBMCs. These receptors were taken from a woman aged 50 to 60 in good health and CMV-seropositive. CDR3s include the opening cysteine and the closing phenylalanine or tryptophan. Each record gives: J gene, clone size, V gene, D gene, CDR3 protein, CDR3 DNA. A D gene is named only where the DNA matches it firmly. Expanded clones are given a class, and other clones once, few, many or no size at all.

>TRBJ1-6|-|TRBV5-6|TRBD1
CASSLTRQGYYNSPLHF
TGTGCCAGCAGCTTGACCCGACAGGGGTACTATAATTCACCCCTCCACTTT
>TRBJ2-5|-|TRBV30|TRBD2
CAWGSGGAGEETQYF
TGTGCCTGGGGTAGCGGGGGGGCTGGAGAAGAGACCCAGTACTTC
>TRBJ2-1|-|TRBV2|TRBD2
CASTDSGALYNEQFF
TGTGCCAGCACCGATAGCGGGGCCCTCTACAATGAGCAGTTCTTC
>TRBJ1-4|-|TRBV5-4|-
CASSRQGTKEKLFF
TGTGCCAGCAGCCGCCAGGGCACGAAAGAAAAACTGTTTTTT
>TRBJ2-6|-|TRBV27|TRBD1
CASSLDRGGTNVLTF
TGTGCCAGCAGTTTGGACAGGGGAGGGACCAACGTCCTGACTTTC
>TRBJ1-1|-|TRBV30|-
CAWRGKGENTEAFF
TGTGCCTGGAGGGGAAAGGGAGAGAACACTGAAGCTTTCTTT
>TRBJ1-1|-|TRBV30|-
CAWSQTKAFF
TGTGCCTGGAGTCAAACAAAAGCTTTCTTT
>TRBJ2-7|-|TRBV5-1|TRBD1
CASSLAPDRDEQYF
TGCGCCAGCAGCTTGGCCCCGGACAGGGACGAGCAGTACTTC
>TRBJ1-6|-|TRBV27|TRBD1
CASSDHRGPSPLHF
TGTGCCAGCAGTGACCACAGGGGGCCTTCACCCCTCCACTTT
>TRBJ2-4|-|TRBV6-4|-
CASSDPTGIAKNIQYF
TGTGCCAGCAGCGACCCGACGGGTATAGCCAAAAACATTCAGTACTTC
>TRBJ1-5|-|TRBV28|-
CASRRWGTQNQPQHF
TGTGCCAGCAGGAGGTGGGGGACACAAAATCAGCCCCAGCATTTT
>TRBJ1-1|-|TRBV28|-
CASSLWPGVAFF
TGTGCCAGCTCCCTCTGGCCAGGGGTGGCTTTCTTT
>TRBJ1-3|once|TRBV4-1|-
CASSPAWQRDTARGTIYF
TGCGCCAGCAGCCCCGCCTGGCAGAGGGACACGGCTAGGGGCACCATATATTTT
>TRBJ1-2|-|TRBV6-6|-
CASTITDSAGYTF
TGTGCCAGCACTATTACGGACAGCGCTGGCTACACCTTC
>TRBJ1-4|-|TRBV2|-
CASRPTATNEKLFF
TGTGCCAGCAGACCGACAGCAACTAATGAAAAACTGTTTTTT
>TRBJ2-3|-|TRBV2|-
CASSPDRGDTQYF
TGTGCCAGCAGCCCAGATCGGGGAGATACGCAGTATTTT